Sequencing of this TCR beta chain was carried out in a study of cytomegalovirus exposure and HLA in healthy donors. Study observations and caveats: Per a prior analysis, the majority of TCR beta V segments were productive roughly 87% or roughly 30% of the time. Immune exposure data for these donors was limited to CMV serostatus.

The trim removed 3 bases at V and 3 bases at J, leaving 11 bases unmatched. The CDR3 sequence is 18 residues long. Germline V gene sequence: CDR1 SGDLS, CDR2 YYNGEE. The PCR was carried out with 60 Vbeta primers and 13 Jbeta primers. Generated by immunoSEQ multiplex PCR, the TCRdb table keeps only in-frame clones and is missing some. The repertoire holds fewer than 200,000 clones, with approximately 81% as singletons. Worth noting for this clone: Its target is not known.

This clonotype was sampled from a man younger than 35 in good health and CMV-seronegative. The genes are TRBV9 and TRBJ2-1, with TRBD2 identical over 11 bases. Input material: PBMCs. The CDR3 coding sequence is TGTGCCAGCAGCGCAACGGGACTAGCGGAGCTTTTCTACAATGAGCAGTTCTTC. Its translation: CASSATGLAELFYNEQFF.